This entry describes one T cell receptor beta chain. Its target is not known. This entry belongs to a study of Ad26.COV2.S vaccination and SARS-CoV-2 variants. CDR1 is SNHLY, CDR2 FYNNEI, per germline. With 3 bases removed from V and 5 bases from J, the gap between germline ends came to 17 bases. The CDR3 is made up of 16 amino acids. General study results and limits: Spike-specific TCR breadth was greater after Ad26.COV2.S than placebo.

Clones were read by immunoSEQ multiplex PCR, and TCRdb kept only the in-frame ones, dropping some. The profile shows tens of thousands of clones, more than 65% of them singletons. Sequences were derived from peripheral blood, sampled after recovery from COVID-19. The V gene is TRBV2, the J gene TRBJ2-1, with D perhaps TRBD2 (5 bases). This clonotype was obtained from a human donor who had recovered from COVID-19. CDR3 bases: TGTGCCAGCAGTGACGGTCCCGGGGTCGTGAACAATGAGCAGTTCTTC. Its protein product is CASSDGPGVVNNEQFF.